This TCR beta chain derives from a study of blood T cell repertoires in COVID-19. Study in general: Acute and convalescent COVID-19 specimens originated in the United States, Italy and Spain. T cells, B-cell-depleted T cells, or PBMCs supplied cDNA or gDNA.

Authors' data handling: Scientists estimated how many nucleated cells there were by amplifying reference gene primers. Using immunoSEQ multiplex PCR, the repertoire was profiled, and TCRdb retains in-frame clones only, with some absent. The V and J calls and clone size come from that table; D and trimming were worked out from the DNA. The sample includes over 150,000 clones, 70% to 90% of them seen just once. CDR3 size: 15 residues. CDR1 is MDHEN, CDR2 SYDVKM, per germline. The V and J ends lost 8 bases and 4 bases respectively, with 19 bases between them. The clonotype originates from a man aged 35-49 years with acute or convalescent COVID-19. J is TRBJ2-3 and V is TRBV28; D ambiguous. The material sequenced was peripheral blood. CDR3 sequence (DNA): TGTGCCAGCCCACCCAGTGGGCCCACTGCAGATACGCAGTATTTT. It translates to CASPPSGPTADTQYF.